What follows are 5 T cell receptor beta chains derived from one specimen sequenced in a study of human T cells and chemical hapten exposure. TCRdb passed the RACE reads through MiXCR, listing each CDR3 protein once. The data contain a few hundred thousand distinct CDR3 sequences, more than 4.5% of them singletons. The time point denotes: patch test 1, 2 weeks after DPC sensitization. Treatment specified: therapeutic diphenylcyclopropenone sensitization with weekly scalp DPC. The source material was whole blood, sampled in connection with sensitization to the hapten diphenylcyclopropenone (DPC). These receptors originate from a woman aged 45-65 years with alopecia areata. Some clones in this sample may be carry-over from other donors' samples.

This clonotype was observed a few times. This chain uses TRBV12-2 with TRBJ1-1; TRBD1, the D gene given by the table, was not confirmed from the DNA. TRBV12-2 is labeled a pseudogene. The CDR3 totals 14 residues. The CDR3 protein is CASRLPQQGTEAFF. The CDR3 nucleotides read TGTGCAAGTCGCTTACCTCAACAGGGCACTGAAGCTTTCTTT.

This clonotype was counted a few times. V and J are TRBV15 and TRBJ2-1; D perhaps matches TRBD2 (5 bases). CDR1 and CDR2 from the germline V gene are LNHNV and YYDKDF (reference sequence). The CDR3 runs to 13 residues. V lost 1 base to trimming and J lost 10 bases, with 11 bases between them. In DNA form, the CDR3 reads TGTGCCACCAGCAGAGGTGGAGCGGAAGAGCAGTTCTTC. Encoded protein: CATSRGGAEEQFF.

This clonotype was picked up many times. The chain couples TRBV20-1 to TRBJ1-5, with D possibly TRBD1 on 6 matching bases. Germline values: CDR1 DFQATT, CDR2 SNEGSKA (reference sequence). The V and J ends lost 6 bases and 2 bases respectively, with 11 bases between them. This CDR3 spans 13 amino acids. CDR3 loop: CSATGHRNQPQHF. DNA for the CDR3: TGCAGTGCAACGGGACACCGCAATCAGCCCCAGCATTTT.

This clonotype showed up many times. V is TRBV28 and J is TRBJ1-5; D remains unclear. This CDR3 is built from 14 residues. Germline-derived CDR1 and CDR2 are MDHEN and SYDVKM. The V end lost 6 bases, the J end lost 4 bases, and 13 bases lay between the germline ends. CDR3 residues: CASSPPGRNQPQHF. The CDR3, as DNA: TGTGCCAGCAGCCCCCCGGGTCGTAATCAGCCCCAGCATTTT.

The sample holds many counts of this clonotype. The chain employs TRBV5-1 and TRBJ2-7; the D gene is possibly TRBD2 (6 bases). V was pared by 4 bases and J by 0 bases, with 17 bases between. This CDR3 region has 16 residues. Germline lookup yields CDR1 SGHRS and CDR2 YFSETQ. This CDR3 reads CASSLWERVFSYEQYF. Here the CDR3 DNA reads TGCGCCAGCAGCCTCTGGGAGCGGGTCTTCTCCTACGAGCAGTACTTC.